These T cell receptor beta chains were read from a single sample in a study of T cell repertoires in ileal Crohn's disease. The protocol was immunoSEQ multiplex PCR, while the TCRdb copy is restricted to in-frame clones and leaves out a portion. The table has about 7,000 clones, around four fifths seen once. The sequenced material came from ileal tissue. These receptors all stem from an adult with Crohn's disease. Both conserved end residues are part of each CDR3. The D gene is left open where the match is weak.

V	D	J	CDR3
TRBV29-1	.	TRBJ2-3	CSVGGGLGDTQYF
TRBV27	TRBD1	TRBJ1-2	CASKRTGVNYGYTF
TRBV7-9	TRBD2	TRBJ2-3	CASSLRTSGVMGDTQYF
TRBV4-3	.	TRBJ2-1	CASSQGRVGEQFF
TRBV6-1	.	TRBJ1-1	CASRQVTEAFF
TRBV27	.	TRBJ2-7	CASSYLQGHEQYF
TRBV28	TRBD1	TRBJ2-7	CASSLTGGKQYF
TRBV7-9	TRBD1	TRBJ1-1	CASSLRGQGDTEAFF
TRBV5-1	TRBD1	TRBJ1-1	CASSPGDRGVAEAFF
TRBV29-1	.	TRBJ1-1	CSVASGVSTEAFF